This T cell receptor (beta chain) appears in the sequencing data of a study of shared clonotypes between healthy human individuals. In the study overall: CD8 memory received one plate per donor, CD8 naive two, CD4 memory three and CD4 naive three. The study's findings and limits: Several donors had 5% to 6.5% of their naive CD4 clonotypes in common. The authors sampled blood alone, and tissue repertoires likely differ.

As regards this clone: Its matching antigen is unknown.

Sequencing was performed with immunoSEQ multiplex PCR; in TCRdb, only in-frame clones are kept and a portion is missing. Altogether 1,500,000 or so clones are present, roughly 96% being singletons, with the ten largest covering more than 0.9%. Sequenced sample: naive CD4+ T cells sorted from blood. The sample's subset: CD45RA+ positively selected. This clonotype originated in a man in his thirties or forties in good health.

Here the CDR3 reads CASQSYNEQFF. The CDR3 region has the DNA TGTGCCAGCCAATCTTACAATGAGCAGTTCTTC. This chain connects TRBV7-9 to TRBJ2-1; D call uncertain. Germline assignment: CDR1 SEHNR and CDR2 FQNEAQ (reference sequence). The CDR3 contains 11 residues. The germline V and J ends were trimmed by 8 bases and 4 bases, with 6 bases remaining between them.